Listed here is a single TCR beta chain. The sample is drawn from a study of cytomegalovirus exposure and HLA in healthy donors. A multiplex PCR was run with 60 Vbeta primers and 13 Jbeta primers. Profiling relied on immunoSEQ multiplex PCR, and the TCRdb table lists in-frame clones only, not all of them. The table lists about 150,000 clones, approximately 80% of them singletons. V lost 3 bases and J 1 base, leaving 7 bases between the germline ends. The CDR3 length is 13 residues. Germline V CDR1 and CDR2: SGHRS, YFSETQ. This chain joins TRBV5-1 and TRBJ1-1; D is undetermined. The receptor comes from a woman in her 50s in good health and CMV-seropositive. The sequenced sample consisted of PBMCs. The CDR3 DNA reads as TGCGCCAGCAGCTGGGGAGGGAACACTGAAGCTTTCTTT. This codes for CASSWGGNTEAFF.